Each of the 27 T cell receptor beta chains below was sequenced from the same sample in a study of blood T cell repertoires in COVID-19. The repertoire was sequenced with immunoSEQ multiplex PCR; TCRdb's copy has only in-frame clones and lacks some. The data show about 180,000 clones, roughly 88% seen once. The sample comprised PBMCs or T cells enriched from blood (not recorded which). The receptors derive from a woman aged 18 to 35 who had recovered from COVID-19.

The chain recombines TRBV9 with TRBJ2-1; 7 nucleotides match TRBD2. The trim removed 2 bases at V and 1 base at J, leaving 3 bases unmatched. This CDR3 comprises 15 residues. CDR1 is SGDLS, CDR2 YYNGEE, per germline. The CDR3 sequence is CASSVGEGSYNEQFF. The CDR3 coding sequence is TGTGCCAGCAGCGTTGGGGAGGGGTCCTACAATGAGCAGTTCTTC.

The gene calls are TRBV5-1 and TRBJ2-3; TRBD2 aligns across 7 bases. The germline gives CDR1 SGHRS, CDR2 YFSETQ. This CDR3 is 14 amino acids long. V was pared by 0 bases and J by 5 bases, with 3 bases of the junction left unmatched. CDR3 amino acids: CASSLVLARDTQYF. The CDR3 DNA sequence: TGCGCCAGCAGCTTGGTACTAGCGAGAGATACGCAGTATTTT.

The J gene is TRBJ1-2, the V gene TRBV6-5; 7 bases fit TRBD1. This CDR3 is 15 amino acids long. V lost 6 bases to trimming and J lost 4 bases; unmatched junction nucleotides: 11. Germline-derived CDR1 and CDR2 are MNHEY and SVGAGI. The CDR3 reads CASSETRGRGYGYTF. The CDR3 DNA reads as TGTGCCAGCAGCGAGACGAGGGGGCGCGGCTATGGCTACACCTTC.

The V call is TRBV19, the J call TRBJ1-6; tentatively, D is TRBD1 (6 bases). The V end was cut by 4 bases, the J end by 7 bases, with 11 bases between. Germline assignment: CDR1 LNHDA and CDR2 SQIVND (reference sequence). CDR3 size: 14 residues. The CDR3 DNA reads as TGTGCCAGTAGTACGACAGGTCTAAATTCACCCCTCCACTTT. It encodes CASSTTGLNSPLHF.

This sequence joins TRBV6-5 and TRBJ1-2; 11 nucleotides line up with TRBD1. Per the germline V gene, CDR1 is MNHEY and CDR2 is SVGAGI. The CDR3 totals 14 residues. The trim removed 2 bases at V and 8 bases at J, leaving 4 bases unmatched. CDR3 nucleotides: TGTGCCAGCAGTTACGATGGGACAGGGGGAGGCTACACCTTC. It translates to CASSYDGTGGGYTF.

The chain has TRBV12-3 or TRBV12-4 and TRBJ1-5, with D possibly matching TRBD1 (6 bases). Deletions cut 7 bases from V and 9 bases from J, with 13 bases between. The CDR3 length is 12 residues. CDR3 sequence reads: CASTQGIGPQHF. The CDR3 region has the DNA TGTGCCAGCACGCAGGGGATTGGGCCCCAGCATTTT.

The chain combines TRBV19 with TRBJ2-2; the D gene is possibly TRBD1 (6 bases). Germline assignment: CDR1 LNHDA and CDR2 SQIVND (reference sequence). V was cut by 4 bases and J by 5 bases, with 11 bases left in between. The CDR3 has 14 amino acids. Here the CDR3 DNA reads TGTGCCAGTAGTACCGGGACACCAACCGGGGAGCTGTTTTTT. This sequence encodes CASSTGTPTGELFF.

The chain recombines TRBV7-2 with TRBJ2-5; 7 bases line up with TRBD1. Unmatched junction bases numbered 9, after V lost 3 bases and J lost 5 bases. The germline CDR1 and CDR2 sequences are SGHTA and FQGNSA. This CDR3 spans 15 amino acids. The CDR3: CASSFGQVGEETQYF. For the CDR3, the DNA is TGTGCCAGCAGCTTTGGACAGGTTGGGGAGGAGACCCAGTACTTC.

The chain has TRBV7-8 and TRBJ2-5, with TRBD2 matching over 8 bases. The CDR3 has 16 amino acids. V lost 5 bases, J lost 7 bases, and 15 bases stayed unmatched. Germline V CDR1 and CDR2: SGHVS, FQNEAQ. CDR3 DNA sequence: TGTGCCAGCAGCCCCCACTCCGGGGGGGCCTTTACGACCCAGTACTTC. Translating gives CASSPHSGGAFTTQYF.

The chain links TRBV5-4 to TRBJ1-1, with a possible D match to TRBD1 (6 bases). V was shortened by 0 bases and J by 1 base, with 13 bases between the two germline ends. This CDR3 is built from 16 residues. Per germline, CDR1 SGHNT and CDR2 YYREEE (reference sequence). CDR3: CASSLVGGRRNTEAFF. The DNA for the CDR3 is TGTGCCAGCAGCTTGGTGGGGGGGCGGAGGAACACTGAAGCTTTCTTT.

This chain connects TRBV4-3 to TRBJ1-2, with D maybe TRBD1 (5 bases). Deletions cut 1 base from V and 2 bases from J, with 8 bases between. In germline, CDR1 is LGHNA, CDR2 YSLEER. The CDR3 contains 14 residues. In DNA, the CDR3 is TGCGCCAGCAGCCAAGGGGGCGGAAACTATGGCTACACCTTC. Amino acid sequence: CASSQGGGNYGYTF.

The J gene is TRBJ2-7, the V gene TRBV28, with a possible D match to TRBD2 (6 bases). This CDR3 spans 13 amino acids. Trimming removed 1 base from V and 6 bases from J, with 10 bases in between. CDR1 MDHEN and CDR2 SYDVKM come from the germline V gene. The CDR3 DNA is TGTGCCAGCAGTTTATTCGGGAGCCCCGAGCAGTACTTC. Translated, it gives CASSLFGSPEQYF.

V is TRBV18 and J is TRBJ1-1; TRBD1 matches at 11 bases. The CDR3 spans 16 residues. The germline V gene encodes CDR1 KGHSH and CDR2 LQKENI. The trim removed 7 bases at V and 4 bases at J, leaving 11 bases unmatched. CDR3 DNA sequence: TGTGCCAGCTGCCCCCCGGGACAGGGGGTTTGCACTGAAGCTTTCTTT. Translated, it gives CASCPPGQGVCTEAFF.

The genes are TRBV11-2 and TRBJ2-1; TRBD1 is a possible D gene (6 bases). This CDR3 is built from 13 residues. The germline V gene has CDR1 SGHAT and CDR2 FQNNGV. V was clipped by 3 bases and J by 10 bases, with 13 bases between them. CDR3 in DNA: TGTGCCAGCAGCTTCCAACAGGGTCCAGAGCAGTTCTTC. This sequence encodes CASSFQQGPEQFF. The full variable domain, completed using reference TRBV11-2 and TRBJ2-1, is EAGVAQSPRYKIIEKRQSVAFWCNPISGHATLYWYQQILGQGPKLLIQFQNNGVVDDSQLPKDRFSAERLKGVDSTLKIQPAKLEDSAVYLCASSFQQGPEQFFGPGTRLTVL.

This chain uses TRBV7-2 with TRBJ1-1, with a weak D call TRBD1 (6 bases). The CDR3 spans 15 residues. Trimming shortened V by 6 bases and J by 1 base, and 15 bases separated the two germline ends. CDR1 and CDR2 from the germline V gene are SGHTA and FQGNSA. This chain's CDR3 is CASSHRVLRNTEAFF. The DNA for the CDR3 is TGTGCCAGCAGTCACAGGGTCCTAAGGAACACTGAAGCTTTCTTT.

The V call is TRBV5-4, the J call TRBJ2-6, with D possibly matching TRBD1 (5 bases). The germline V and J ends were trimmed by 3 bases and 0 bases, with 7 bases remaining between them. Germline lookup yields CDR1 SGHNT and CDR2 YYREEE (reference sequence). The CDR3 runs to 15 residues. The CDR3 sequence: CASSSDSSGANVLTF. CDR3 in DNA: TGTGCCAGCAGCTCCGACAGCTCTGGGGCCAACGTCCTGACTTTC.

This chain joins TRBV9 and TRBJ1-5, with 7 bases that match TRBD1. The CDR3 has 14 residues. Germline V gene sequence: CDR1 SGDLS, CDR2 YYNGEE. Losses at the gene ends were 4 bases for V and 3 bases for J; bases not matched to a gene: 4. The CDR3 DNA reads TGTGCCAGCAGCCCCGGGACAGACAATCAGCCCCAGCATTTT. It translates to CASSPGTDNQPQHF.

The chain joins TRBV18 to TRBJ2-2; possible D gene TRBD1, 5 bases. CDR3 size: 17 residues. CDR1 and CDR2 (germline): KGHSH, LQKENI. Trimming shortened V by 4 bases and J by 0 bases, and 15 bases separated the two germline ends. In DNA form, the CDR3 reads TGTGCCAGCTCACGCGAAACAGGCCTCGCGAACACCGGGGAGCTGTTTTTT. It encodes CASSRETGLANTGELFF.

The CDR3 reads CASSLVAAAYEQYF. The CDR3 nucleotides are TGTGCCAGCAGCTTAGTGGCGGCCGCCTACGAGCAGTACTTC. J is TRBJ2-7 and V is TRBV7-9, with unresolved D. CDR1 and CDR2 from the germline V gene are SEHNR and FQNEAQ (reference sequence). Trimming cost V 1 base and J 2 bases, with 9 bases left between them. The CDR3 spans 14 residues.

The rearrangement joins TRBV18 to TRBJ2-7; 7 nucleotides agree with TRBD1. Trimming removed 4 bases from V and 5 bases from J; junction bases left unmatched: 2. Germline V gene data show CDR1 as KGHSH and CDR2 as LQKENI. The CDR3 contains 12 residues. In DNA form, the CDR3 reads TGTGCCAGCTCACTACAGGGGAACGAGCAGTACTTC. Its protein is CASSLQGNEQYF.

This chain joins TRBV7-2 and TRBJ2-1; 7 positions match TRBD1. Germline CDR1 reads SGHTA; CDR2 reads FQGNSA. Germline trimming cut 0 bases from V and 4 bases from J; bases unmatched to any gene: 3. CDR3 size: 15 residues. CDR3 region: CASSLAGGMYNEQFF. DNA of the CDR3: TGTGCCAGCAGCTTAGCAGGGGGCATGTACAATGAGCAGTTCTTC. The full variable domain, with the rest looked up from reference TRBV7-2 and TRBJ2-1, is GAGVSQSPSNKVTEKGKDVELRCDPISGHTALYWYRQSLGQGLEFLIYFQGNSAPDKSGLPSDRFSAERTGGSVSTLTIQRTQQEDSAVYLCASSLAGGMYNEQFFGPGTRLTVL.

In nucleotides, the CDR3 is TGTGCCAGTAAAATACCCGGGACAGGGCATGGCTACACCTTC. As protein: CASKIPGTGHGYTF. The chain has TRBV27 and TRBJ1-2; 9 bases match TRBD1. Unmatched junction bases numbered 11, after V lost 9 bases and J lost 6 bases. CDR1 MNHEY and CDR2 SMNVEV come from the germline V gene (reference sequence). The CDR3 runs to 14 residues.

The chain carries TRBV30 and TRBJ1-2; TRBD1 is a possible D gene (5 bases). V lost 2 bases to trimming and J lost 8 bases, with 9 bases between them. There are 11 residues in the CDR3. Germline CDR1 GTSNPN, CDR2 SVGIG (reference sequence). The CDR3 protein is CAWSLGAGYTF. The CDR3 region has the DNA TGTGCCTGGAGTCTAGGGGCCGGCTACACCTTC.

The chain joins TRBV27 to TRBJ1-5; D remains ambiguous. Trimming shortened V by 5 bases and J by 7 bases, and 15 bases separated the two germline ends. The germline V gene has CDR1 MNHEY and CDR2 SMNVEV (reference sequence). The CDR3 covers 14 residues. This CDR3 reads CASSGGSLGQPQHF. CDR3 bases: TGTGCCAGCAGTGGAGGGAGTTTGGGGCAGCCCCAGCATTTT.

The rearrangement links TRBV19 to TRBJ1-1; no definite D call. Germline CDR1 is LNHDA and CDR2 is SQIVND (reference sequence). Trimming removed 7 bases from V and 4 bases from J, with 10 bases in between. The CDR3 is 12 residues long. DNA of the CDR3: TGTGCCAGTATGAGCGGGGTCACTGAAGCTTTCTTT. Protein product: CASMSGVTEAFF. Together with reference TRBV19 and TRBJ1-1, the CDR3 gives the full variable domain: DGGITQSPKYLFRKEGQNVTLSCEQNLNHDAMYWYRQDPGQGLRLIYYSQIVNDFQKGDIAEGYSVSREKKESFPLTVTSAQKNPTAFYLCASMSGVTEAFFGQGTRLTVV.

The chain carries TRBV19 and TRBJ2-3; D is undetermined. The CDR3 totals 15 residues. Trimming removed 3 bases at V and 10 bases at J, with 20 bases between. The germline V gene has CDR1 LNHDA and CDR2 SQIVND (reference sequence). The CDR3 DNA reads as TGTGCCAGTAGTATCATCGGAGAGGAACTAATTTCGCAGTATTTT. Translated: CASSIIGEELISQYF.

The V call is TRBV9, the J call TRBJ2-1; TRBD1 aligns across 7 bases. Germline CDR1 reads SGDLS; CDR2 reads YYNGEE. This CDR3 has 12 amino acids. With V trimmed by 7 bases and J by 5 bases, 3 bases remained unmatched. The CDR3 is CASPDRDNEQFF. The CDR3 coding sequence is TGTGCCAGCCCCGACAGGGACAATGAGCAGTTCTTC.